Sequencing of this T cell receptor (beta chain) was carried out in a study of blood T cell repertoires in COVID-19. Across the study: Samples of COVID-19 (acute and convalescent) were obtained from the United States, Italy and Spain. Nucleic acid was either cDNA or gDNA, and it came from T cells, B-cell-depleted T cells, or PBMCs.

Germline V CDR1 and CDR2: SNHLY, FYNNEI. V was clipped by 3 bases and J by 0 bases, with 9 bases between them. The CDR3 loop spans 15 amino acids. Under the authors' procedure: Reference gene primers were amplified, and this amplification served to estimate nucleated cell counts. TCRdb's copy holds only in-frame clones and misses some; the assay was immunoSEQ multiplex PCR. That table supplies the V and J calls and clone size; D and trimming were determined from the DNA. The repertoire holds 180,000 or so clones, around 87% seen once, with about 0.98% in the top ten. The chain combines TRBV2 with TRBJ1-5; D uncertain. The origin of this receptor is a man between 18 and 29 years old with acute or convalescent COVID-19. The sequenced material came from peripheral blood. The CDR3 is CASSEGRLSNQPQHF. CDR3 DNA sequence: TGTGCCAGCAGTGAGGGCAGGCTTAGCAATCAGCCCCAGCATTTT.